The 27 T cell receptor beta chains presented below share a single source sample, sequenced in a study of T cells after posttransplantation cyclophosphamide. Here immunoSEQ multiplex PCR was the method, and the copy in TCRdb shows in-frame clones only, minus some. The sample counts 25,000 to 35,000 clones, none seen once; the ten largest own less than 5%. The sequenced material came from PBMCs. Every receptor here comes from a woman aged 25 to 39 in good health and a related stem cell transplant donor.

This clone was seen repeatedly, ten times or more. The V gene is TRBV19, the J gene TRBJ1-1; perhaps TRBD1 as D (5 bases). Trimming removed 4 bases from V and 6 bases from J, with 6 bases in between. Germline V gene sequence: CDR1 LNHDA, CDR2 SQIVND (reference sequence). This CDR3 has 11 residues. This chain's CDR3 is CASSRGPEAFF. The CDR3 bases are TGTGCCAGTAGTAGGGGCCCTGAAGCTTTCTTT.

The table lists this clone with many counts. V usage is TRBV10-1 and J usage is TRBJ2-1, with D possibly TRBD1 on 5 matching bases. The V end lost 2 bases, the J end lost 9 bases, and 11 bases lay between the germline ends. The CDR3 loop spans 13 amino acids. CDR1 WNHNN and CDR2 SYGVQD come from the germline V gene (reference sequence). The CDR3 bases are TGCGCCAGCAGTGAGGCCAGGGATAGTGAGCAGTTCTTC. As protein: CASSEARDSEQFF.

This clone turned up a few times. CDR3 residues: CSAPGQPMDTEAFF. Written as DNA, the CDR3 is TGCAGCGCCCCCGGACAGCCGATGGATACTGAAGCTTTCTTT. This rearrangement joins TRBV29-1 to TRBJ1-1; D may be TRBD1 (6 bases). Germline CDR1 reads SQVTM; CDR2 reads ANQGSEA. This CDR3 comprises 14 residues. V was shortened by 7 bases and J by 5 bases, with 20 bases between the two germline ends.

This clone was picked up many times. The chain recombines TRBV11-2 with TRBJ2-1; the D gene is possibly TRBD2 (5 bases). There are 16 residues in the CDR3. Germline loops: CDR1 SGHAT, CDR2 FQNNGV. The V end lost 3 bases, the J end lost 8 bases, and 20 bases lay between the germline ends. CDR3 sequence reads: CASSFGLAGSVHEQFF. Written as DNA, the CDR3 is TGTGCCAGCAGCTTCGGACTGGCGGGTTCGGTCCATGAGCAGTTCTTC.

The chain has TRBV12-3 or TRBV12-4 and TRBJ1-4; no reliable D call. V lost 1 base and J 8 bases, leaving 17 bases between the germline ends. CDR3 length: 16 residues. CDR3 residues: CASSLGVALTDEKLFF. CDR3 DNA: TGTGCCAGCAGTTTAGGTGTCGCATTGACTGACGAAAAACTGTTTTTT.

This clone was counted at least ten times. The CDR3 region is CATRGGGPYNEQFF. The CDR3 DNA reads as TGCGCCACGAGGGGCGGGGGACCCTACAATGAGCAGTTCTTC. The chain links TRBV5-1 to TRBJ2-1; 7 bases match TRBD2. Germline CDR1 is SGHRS and CDR2 is YFSETQ. The CDR3 extends over 14 amino acids. Trimming cost V 9 bases and J 2 bases; bases outside gene matches: 8.

The genes are TRBV19 and TRBJ1-1; D gene uncertain. This CDR3 has 14 residues. V was pared by 3 bases and J by 4 bases, with 12 bases between. Germline CDR1 LNHDA, CDR2 SQIVND (reference sequence). DNA for the CDR3: TGTGCCAGTAGTATCGGCAGGTCCAGCACTGAAGCTTTCTTT. Its translation: CASSIGRSSTEAFF.

The sample holds many counts of this clone. The gene calls are TRBV19 and TRBJ1-2; TRBD1 matches at 7 bases. The CDR3 sequence is 12 residues long. Per the germline V gene, CDR1 is LNHDA and CDR2 is SQIVND (reference sequence). The ends lost 6 bases at V and 8 bases at J; junction bases unmatched: 6. The CDR3 loop reads CASSGTDLGYTF. CDR3 coding DNA: TGTGCCAGTAGCGGGACAGATTTGGGCTACACCTTC.

There are many counts of this clone. The V gene is TRBV7-2, the J gene TRBJ1-1; 8 positions agree with TRBD1. The CDR3 is 13 residues long. The germline V gene encodes CDR1 SGHTA and CDR2 FQGNSA. Trimming took 1 base from V and 11 from J; bases not matched to a gene: 6. The CDR3 DNA reads as TGTGCCAGCAGCTTAGGCGGGGACAGGATCGCTTTCTTT. It specifies CASSLGGDRIAFF. Variable domain in full (rest from reference TRBV7-2 and TRBJ1-1): GAGVSQSPSNKVTEKGKDVELRCDPISGHTALYWYRQSLGQGLEFLIYFQGNSAPDKSGLPSDRFSAERTGGSVSTLTIQRTQQEDSAVYLCASSLGGDRIAFFGQGTRLTVV.

This clone was seen many times. This sequence joins TRBV12-3 or TRBV12-4 and TRBJ1-1; TRBD1 agrees at 7 bases. The CDR3 loop spans 14 amino acids. V lost 5 bases, J lost 5 bases, and 8 bases stayed unmatched. DNA for the CDR3: TGTGCCAGCAGTCCTCAGGGGGTTCGGACTGAAGCTTTCTTT. This gives the protein CASSPQGVRTEAFF.

J is TRBJ2-1 and V is TRBV25-1; D is possibly TRBD2 (5 bases). CDR1 MGHDK and CDR2 SYGVNS come from the germline V gene. CDR3 length: 16 amino acids. Trimming removed 2 bases from V and 0 bases from J, with 11 bases in between. The CDR3 region is CASSELASSSYNEQFF. The CDR3 nucleotides are TGTGCCAGCAGTGAACTAGCTTCCAGCTCCTACAATGAGCAGTTCTTC.

This clone has at least ten counts. The gene calls are TRBV30 and TRBJ1-1; tentatively, D is TRBD1 (5 bases). Germline CDR1 and CDR2: GTSNPN and SVGIG (reference sequence). Trimming stripped 5 bases from V and 2 bases from J, with 12 bases between. The CDR3 is 13 residues long. The CDR3 protein is CAWSTAFNTEAFF. The CDR3 region has the DNA TGTGCCTGGTCGACAGCTTTTAACACTGAAGCTTTCTTT.

This clone was seen more than once but under ten times. The rearrangement links TRBV7-2 to TRBJ2-1, with TRBD2 matching over 10 bases. V was pared by 4 bases and J by 2 bases, with 8 bases of the junction left unmatched. Per germline, CDR1 SGHTA and CDR2 FQGNSA. This CDR3 has 17 amino acids. DNA for the CDR3: TGTGCCAGCAGCTCCCTAGCGGGGGTCCTCCCCTACAATGAGCAGTTCTTC. It is translated as CASSSLAGVLPYNEQFF.

At least ten counts were recorded for this clone. The CDR3 spells CASSLIGNTEAFF. The CDR3 nucleotides are TGTGCCAGCAGCTTGATCGGGAACACTGAAGCTTTCTTT. The chain links TRBV5-6 to TRBJ1-1; D gene uncertain. This CDR3 has 13 residues. The ends were cut back, 1 base at V and 1 base at J, with 5 bases in the middle. Germline V gene sequence: CDR1 SGHDT, CDR2 YYEEEE.

This clone appeared many times. The gene calls are TRBV11-2 and TRBJ2-7; weak D call: TRBD1 (6 bases). V dropped 6 bases and J dropped 6 bases, with 15 bases sitting between them. Looked up from germline, CDR1 is SGHAT and CDR2 is FQNNGV. This CDR3 spans 13 amino acids. The CDR3 loop reads CASRNQGSGEQYF. The CDR3 DNA sequence: TGTGCCAGCAGGAATCAGGGGAGCGGCGAGCAGTACTTC.

Many counts were recorded for this clone. This rearrangement joins TRBV6-5 to TRBJ1-1, with a possible D match to TRBD1 (6 bases). Trimming removed 7 bases from V and 1 base from J, with 10 bases in between. CDR1 and CDR2 from the germline V gene are MNHEY and SVGAGI. This CDR3 region has 13 residues. The CDR3 nucleotides read TGTGCCAGCACCAGGGGAGGGAACACTGAAGCTTTCTTT. Its translation: CASTRGGNTEAFF.

There are a few counts of this clone. This rearrangement joins TRBV29-1 to TRBJ1-1; the match to TRBD1 covers 7 bases. The CDR3 extends over 13 amino acids. V dropped 7 bases and J dropped 1; count of bases not matched to a gene: 6. CDR1 and CDR2 from the germline V gene are SQVTM and ANQGSEA. CDR3 in amino acids: CSGRGQQNTEAFF. In DNA, the CDR3 is TGCAGCGGACGGGGACAGCAGAACACTGAAGCTTTCTTT.

Many counts were recorded for this clone. This CDR3 is CASSRAGAHSYNEQFF. CDR3 coding DNA: TGTGCCAGCAGCCGAGCGGGGGCCCACTCCTACAATGAGCAGTTCTTC. The genes are TRBV14 and TRBJ2-1, with 8 bases lining up with TRBD2. Germline CDR1 reads SGHDN; CDR2 reads FVKESK. The CDR3 runs to 16 residues. The V gene end was trimmed by 4 bases and the J gene end by 0 bases; junction bases not matched to a gene: 5.

This clone turned up a few times. The V call is TRBV5-6, the J call TRBJ1-1; D remains ambiguous. This CDR3 comprises 16 residues. CDR1 is SGHDT, CDR2 YYEEEE, per germline. The V and J ends lost 4 bases and 1 base respectively, with 17 bases between them. CDR3 nucleotides: TGTGCCAGCAGCGAATATAGTAGACTGTCGAACACTGAAGCTTTCTTT. It translates to CASSEYSRLSNTEAFF.

The V and J genes are TRBV6-4 and TRBJ1-2; D is unclear. The CDR3 runs to 15 residues. Per germline, CDR1 MRHNA and CDR2 SNTAGT. V gave up 6 bases and J gave up 0 bases, with 14 bases separating them. CDR3 residues: CASRAGGLPNYGYTF. The DNA for the CDR3 is TGTGCCAGCAGAGCAGGAGGGCTGCCTAACTATGGCTACACCTTC.

This clone occurred many times. This chain joins TRBV10-3 and TRBJ2-5; D ambiguous. V was pared by 4 bases and J by 0 bases, with 12 bases between. Germline V lookup: CDR1 ENHRY, CDR2 SYGVKD. The CDR3 extends over 15 amino acids. The CDR3 sequence: CAISAADTYQETQYF. The CDR3 DNA follows: TGTGCCATCAGTGCAGCTGACACTTACCAAGAGACCCAGTACTTC.

This clone was found many times. The chain combines TRBV12-3 or TRBV12-4 with TRBJ2-3; 7 nucleotides agree with TRBD1. The V and J ends lost 4 bases and 1 base, in that order; junction bases with no gene match: 5. This CDR3 has 15 amino acids. CDR3 bases: TGTGCCAGCAGTTGGCAGGGGGTAGGCACAGATACGCAGTATTTT. Its translation: CASSWQGVGTDTQYF.

The sample holds a few counts of this clone. The V call is TRBV20-1, the J call TRBJ2-3; D gene uncertain. Germline CDR1 is DFQATT and CDR2 is SNEGSKA (reference sequence). Trimming shortened V by 6 bases and J by 6 bases, and 10 bases separated the two germline ends. The CDR3 totals 11 residues. The CDR3 DNA reads as TGCAGTGCCCAACAAGTGGATACGCAGTATTTT. This gives the protein CSAQQVDTQYF.

At least ten counts were recorded for this clone. CDR3 DNA sequence: TGTGCCAGCAGCTCGACAGGGGGCTCGGGTGAAAAACTGTTTTTT. It codes for CASSSTGGSGEKLFF. The chain is built from TRBV7-9 and TRBJ1-4; 10 bases agree with TRBD1. After removal of 4 bases from V and 7 bases from J, the junction contained 6 bases not matched to a gene. CDR3 size: 15 residues. Germline V gene lookup returns CDR1 SEHNR and CDR2 FQNEAQ (reference sequence).

This clone was seen many times. J is TRBJ1-2 and V is TRBV5-1; no firm D call. The germline V and J ends were trimmed by 5 bases and 2 bases, with 13 bases remaining between them. Germline V gene sequence: CDR1 SGHRS, CDR2 YFSETQ. The CDR3 covers 14 residues. CDR3 DNA: TGCGCCAGCAGTCCAGACATGGCCAACTATGGCTACACCTTC. This encodes CASSPDMANYGYTF.

This clone came up many times. Relative to the germline gene, one junction end is altered; a read error may explain this. This chain links TRBV18 with TRBJ2-2, with TRBD1 identical over 9 bases. CDR3 length: 16 residues. Germline values: CDR1 KGHSH, CDR2 LQKENI. DNA for the CDR3: TGTGCCAGCTCATCAGGCGGGACAGGGCTCACCAGGGAGCTGTTTTTT. Amino acids: CASSSGGTGLTRELFF.

There are many counts of this clone. V and J are TRBV7-2 and TRBJ1-1; possibly TRBD1 for D (6 bases). Germline V CDR1 and CDR2: SGHTA, FQGNSA. V was shortened by 6 bases and J by 0 bases, with 8 bases between the two germline ends. This CDR3 contains 13 residues. The DNA for the CDR3 is TGTGCCAGCAGTTCAGGGGTGAACACTGAAGCTTTCTTT. This codes for CASSSGVNTEAFF.